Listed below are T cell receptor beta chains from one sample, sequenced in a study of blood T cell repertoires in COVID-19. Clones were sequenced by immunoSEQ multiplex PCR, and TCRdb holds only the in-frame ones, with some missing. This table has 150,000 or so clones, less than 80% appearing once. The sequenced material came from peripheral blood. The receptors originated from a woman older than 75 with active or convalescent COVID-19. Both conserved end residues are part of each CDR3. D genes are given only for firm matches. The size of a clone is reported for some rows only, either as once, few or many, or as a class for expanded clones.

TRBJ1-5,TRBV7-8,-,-,CASSAPGQANQPQHF,TGTGCCAGCAGCGCACCGGGACAAGCAAATCAGCCCCAGCATTTT
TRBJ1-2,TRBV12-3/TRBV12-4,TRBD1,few,CASGWTGKGYTF,TGTGCCAGCGGATGGACAGGCAAAGGCTACACCTTC
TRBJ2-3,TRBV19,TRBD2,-,CASSPLAGGLTDTQYF,TGTGCCAGTAGTCCCCTAGCGGGGGGCCTCACAGATACGCAGTATTTT
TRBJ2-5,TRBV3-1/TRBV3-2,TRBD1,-,CASSRLTGGKETQYF,TGTGCCAGCAGCCGCCTAACAGGGGGAAAAGAGACCCAGTACTTC
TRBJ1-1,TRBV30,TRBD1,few,CAWLGQGKRIYTEAFF,TGTGCCTGGCTCGGACAGGGGAAAAGGATATACACTGAAGCTTTCTTT
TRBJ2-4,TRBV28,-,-,CASSLTLPKNIQYF,TGTGCCAGCAGTTTAACTTTGCCCAAAAACATTCAGTACTTC
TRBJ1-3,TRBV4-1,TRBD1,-,CASSHSDRGQGNTIYF,TGCGCCAGCAGCCACTCAGACAGGGGGCAAGGAAACACCATATATTTT
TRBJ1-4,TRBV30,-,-,CAMDPGNEKLFF,TGTGCCATGGACCCGGGAAATGAAAAACTGTTTTTT
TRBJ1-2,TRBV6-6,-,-,CATLPQGSGYTF,TGTGCCACCTTACCCCAGGGGAGCGGCTACACCTTC
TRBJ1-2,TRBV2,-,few,CASHPSGRAFDGYTF,TGTGCCAGTCATCCATCCGGCAGGGCCTTCGATGGCTACACCTTC